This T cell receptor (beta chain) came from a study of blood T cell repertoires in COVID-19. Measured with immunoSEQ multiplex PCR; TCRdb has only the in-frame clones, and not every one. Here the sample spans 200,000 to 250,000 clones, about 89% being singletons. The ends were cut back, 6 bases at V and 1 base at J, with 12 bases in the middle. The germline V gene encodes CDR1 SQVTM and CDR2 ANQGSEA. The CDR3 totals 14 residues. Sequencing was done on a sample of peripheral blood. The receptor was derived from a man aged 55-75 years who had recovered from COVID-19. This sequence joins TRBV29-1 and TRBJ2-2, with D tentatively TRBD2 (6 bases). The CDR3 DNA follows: TGCAGCGTCTCTGGAGGGCGGAACACCGGGGAGCTGTTTTTT. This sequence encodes CSVSGGRNTGELFF.